This T cell receptor beta chain was identified in a study of blood T cell repertoires in COVID-19. Study in general: PBMCs, B-cell-depleted T cells, or T cells were the source of the cDNA or gDNA that made up the material.

The CDR3 extends over 9 amino acids. The V end was cut by 10 bases, the J end by 8 bases, with 3 bases between. TCRdb's table, derived via immunoSEQ multiplex PCR, lists solely in-frame clones and lacks some. This table has over 150,000 clones, approximately 87% appearing once. Sequences were obtained from peripheral blood. The receptor comes from a woman younger than 35 who had recovered from COVID-19. This chain uses TRBV12-3 or TRBV12-4 with TRBJ1-6; D call uncertain. The CDR3 loop is CATYSPLHF. The CDR3 DNA sequence: TGTGCCACATATTCACCCCTCCACTTT.